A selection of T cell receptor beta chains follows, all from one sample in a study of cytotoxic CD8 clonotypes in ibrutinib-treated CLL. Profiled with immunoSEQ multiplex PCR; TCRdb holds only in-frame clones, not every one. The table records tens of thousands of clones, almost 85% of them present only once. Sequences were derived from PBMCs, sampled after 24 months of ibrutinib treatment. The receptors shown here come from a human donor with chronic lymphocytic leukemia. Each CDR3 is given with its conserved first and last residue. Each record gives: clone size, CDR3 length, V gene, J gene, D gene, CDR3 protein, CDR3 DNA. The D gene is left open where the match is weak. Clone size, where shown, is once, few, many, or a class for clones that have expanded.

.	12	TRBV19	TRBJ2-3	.	CASKLNTDTQYF	TGTGCCAGCAAGCTAAATACAGATACGCAGTATTTT
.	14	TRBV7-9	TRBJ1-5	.	CASSPLGNHQPQHF	TGTGCCAGCAGCCCCTTGGGGAATCATCAGCCCCAGCATTTT
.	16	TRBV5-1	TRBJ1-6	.	CASSLNPGLTNSPLHF	TGCGCCAGCAGCTTGAACCCGGGACTGACTAATTCACCCCTCCACTTT
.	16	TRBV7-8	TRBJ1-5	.	CASSLVGGYSNQPQHF	TGTGCCAGCAGCTTAGTCGGAGGATATAGCAATCAGCCCCAGCATTTT
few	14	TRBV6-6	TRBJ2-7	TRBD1	CASSFDRAGYEQYF	TGTGCCAGCAGTTTCGACAGGGCGGGCTACGAGCAGTACTTC
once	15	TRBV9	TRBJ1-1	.	CASSVGGGQNPEAFF	TGTGCCAGCAGCGTAGGTGGGGGCCAGAACCCTGAAGCTTTCTTT
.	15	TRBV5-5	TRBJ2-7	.	CASSLAGMISYEQYF	TGTGCCAGCAGCTTGGCGGGAATGATATCCTACGAGCAGTACTTC
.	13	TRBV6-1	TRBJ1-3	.	CASRVGGGNTIYF	TGTGCCAGCCGCGTCGGGGGTGGAAACACCATATATTTT
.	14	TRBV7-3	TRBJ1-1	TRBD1	CASSPRAGGTEAFF	TGTGCCAGCAGCCCTAGGGCAGGGGGCACTGAAGCTTTCTTT
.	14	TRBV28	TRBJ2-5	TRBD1	CASRPGQGWETQYF	TGTGCCAGCAGACCGGGACAGGGGTGGGAGACCCAGTACTTC
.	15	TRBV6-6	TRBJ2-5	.	CASRALVGVQETQYF	TGTGCCAGCAGAGCCTTGGTGGGGGTCCAAGAGACCCAGTACTTC